This TCR beta chain is drawn from a study of identical twins. At least ten counts were recorded for this clonotype. The antigen remains unidentified. Germline V gene lookup returns CDR1 DFQATT and CDR2 SNEGSKA (reference sequence). The V and J ends lost 4 bases and 4 bases respectively, with 10 bases between them. The CDR3 contains 12 residues. Overall study results and limits: Invariant MAIT and iNKT cells are populations that could partly confound zero-insertion analyses.

TCRdb reanalysed the 5' RACE reads using MiXCR and keeps one entry per CDR3 protein. The sample contains under 900,000 distinct CDR3 sequences, 9% to 15% of which appear only once. These data are also associated with another study on yellow fever vaccine responses in identical twins.

This rearrangement joins TRBV20-1 to TRBJ1-1; D is uncertain. The receptor was derived from a woman aged 18-29 years in good health. The material sequenced was PBMCs. This CDR3 reads CSAKQIATEAFF. The CDR3 DNA sequence: TGCAGTGCTAAACAGATAGCCACTGAAGCTTTCTTT.